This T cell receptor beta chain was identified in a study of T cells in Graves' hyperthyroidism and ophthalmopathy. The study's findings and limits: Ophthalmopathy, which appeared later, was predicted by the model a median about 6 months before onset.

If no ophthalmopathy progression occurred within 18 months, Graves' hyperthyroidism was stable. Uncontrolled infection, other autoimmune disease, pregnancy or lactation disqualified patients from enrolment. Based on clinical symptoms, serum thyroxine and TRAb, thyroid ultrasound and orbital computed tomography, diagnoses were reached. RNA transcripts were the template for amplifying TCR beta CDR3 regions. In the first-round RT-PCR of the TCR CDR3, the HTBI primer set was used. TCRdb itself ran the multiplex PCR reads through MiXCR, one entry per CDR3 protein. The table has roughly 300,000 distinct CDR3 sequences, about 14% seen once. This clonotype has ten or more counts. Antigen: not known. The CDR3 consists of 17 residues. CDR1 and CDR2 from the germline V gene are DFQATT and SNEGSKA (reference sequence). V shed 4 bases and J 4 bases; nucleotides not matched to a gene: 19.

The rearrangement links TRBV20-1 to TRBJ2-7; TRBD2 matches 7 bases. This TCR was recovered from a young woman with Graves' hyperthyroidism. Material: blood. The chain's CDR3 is CSAKLAGRESYRYEQYF. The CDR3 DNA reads TGCAGTGCTAAACTAGCAGGGCGGGAGTCCTATCGATACGAGCAGTACTTC.